The 18 T cell receptor beta chains in this list originate from one sample, sequenced in a study of cytomegalovirus exposure and HLA in healthy donors. 60 Vbeta and 13 Jbeta primers were used in PCR. This table comes from immunoSEQ multiplex PCR, and its TCRdb copy is limited to in-frame clones, with some not included. Of 150,000 to 170,000 clones in the sample, more than 75% were seen once. The sequenced sample consisted of PBMCs. The source is a man aged 25-45 years in good health and CMV-seropositive.

The V gene is TRBV19, the J gene TRBJ2-3; tentative D call: TRBD2 (5 bases). CDR1 is LNHDA, CDR2 SQIVND, per germline (reference sequence). CDR3 size: 15 residues. V lost 4 bases to trimming and J lost 2 bases, with 13 bases between them. CDR3 DNA sequence: TGTGCCAGTAGTAATAAGGACTCCTACACAGATACGCAGTATTTT. It specifies CASSNKDSYTDTQYF. The whole variable domain, filled in from reference TRBV19 and TRBJ2-3, reads DGGITQSPKYLFRKEGQNVTLSCEQNLNHDAMYWYRQDPGQGLRLIYYSQIVNDFQKGDIAEGYSVSREKKESFPLTVTSAQKNPTAFYLCASSNKDSYTDTQYFGPGTRLTVL.

To note about this clone: This sample also contains other DNA sequences that code for the same CDR3. This chain uses TRBV6-5 with TRBJ2-7; 8 bases match TRBD1. CDR1 and CDR2 from the germline V gene are MNHEY and SVGAGI. J gave up 2 bases and V 3 bases, and 3 bases lay outside the gene matches. This CDR3 contains 14 residues. The CDR3 DNA reads TGTGCCAGCAGTTATGGACAGGGTGCCTACGAGCAGTACTTC. Translation gives CASSYGQGAYEQYF.

In this sample, this clone turned up a few times. The rearrangement uses TRBV4-2 and TRBJ1-4, with 10 bases that match TRBD1. The V and J ends lost 4 bases and 7 bases, in that order; junction bases with no gene match: 6. This CDR3 comprises 15 residues. From germline, CDR1 is LGHNA and CDR2 YNFKEQ. CDR3 in DNA: TGTGCCAGCAGCCCTGGGACAGGGGATACTGAAAAACTGTTTTTT. Protein sequence: CASSPGTGDTEKLFF.

J is TRBJ2-1 and V is TRBV7-9; D remains ambiguous. Germline-derived CDR1 and CDR2 are SEHNR and FQNEAQ (reference sequence). This CDR3 comprises 14 residues. Trimming pared 5 bases from V and 4 bases from J, leaving 12 bases between. CDR3 region: CASSGSSQYNEQFF. The CDR3 DNA is TGTGCCAGCAGCGGTAGTTCGCAATACAATGAGCAGTTCTTC.

The gene calls are TRBV19 and TRBJ2-3, with a possible D match to TRBD2 (5 bases). V was trimmed by 6 bases and J by 0 bases, leaving 10 bases between them. The CDR3 spans 14 residues. CDR1 LNHDA and CDR2 SQIVND come from the germline V gene (reference sequence). The CDR3 is CASRWGVSTDTQYF. CDR3 bases: TGTGCCAGTAGGTGGGGAGTAAGCACAGATACGCAGTATTTT.

This clone was recorded once. The chain combines TRBV19 with TRBJ2-5; 12 nucleotides align to TRBD2. The end of the DNA is better explained by TRBJ2-7, so the J call may be wrong. The CDR3 spans 17 residues. Germline values: CDR1 LNHDA, CDR2 SQIVND (reference sequence). The CDR3 region has the DNA TGTGCCAGTAGTATGCCACGACTAGCGGGAGTCTCCTACGAGCAGTACTTC. It translates to CASSMPRLAGVSYEQYF.

The V and J genes are TRBV19 and TRBJ2-1; D may be TRBD1 (6 bases). The CDR3 runs 16 residues. CDR1 is LNHDA and CDR2 is SQIVND in the germline V gene (reference sequence). Trimming pared 2 bases from V and 0 bases from J, leaving 11 bases between. CDR3 coding DNA: TGTGCCAGTAGTATAAAGGGGGACAACTCCTACAATGAGCAGTTCTTC. This sequence encodes CASSIKGDNSYNEQFF.

The genes are TRBV2 and TRBJ1-2, with a weak D call TRBD1 (6 bases). Between the trimmed V and J ends, which lost 2 bases and 8 bases, there was a span of 15 bases. CDR1 is SNHLY and CDR2 is FYNNEI in the germline V gene. This CDR3 comprises 14 residues. Here the CDR3 reads CASSELADRGGYTF. The CDR3 coding sequence is TGTGCCAGCAGTGAACTCGCGGACAGAGGGGGCTACACCTTC.

V and J are TRBV28 and TRBJ2-6; D is ambiguous. The CDR3 extends over 14 amino acids. V lost 7 bases and J lost 0, with 7 bases in between. CDR1 is MDHEN and CDR2 is SYDVKM in the germline V gene. CDR3 nucleotide sequence: TGTGCCAGCACCACAGACTCTGGGGCCAACGTCCTGACTTTC. This codes for CASTTDSGANVLTF.

This chain links TRBV6-6 with TRBJ2-5; 12 nucleotides match TRBD1. Germline assignment: CDR1 MNHNY and CDR2 SVGAGI (reference sequence). Losses at the gene ends were 7 bases for V and 5 bases for J; bases not matched to a gene: 8. CDR3 length: 15 amino acids. The CDR3 DNA follows: TGTGCCAGCAACCGGGGACAGGGGGCAATGGAGACCCAGTACTTC. Its translation: CASNRGQGAMETQYF.

The rearrangement joins TRBV7-9 to TRBJ2-5; D is perhaps TRBD2 (5 bases). Germline V gene data show CDR1 as SEHNR and CDR2 as FQNEAQ (reference sequence). V was trimmed by 5 bases and J by 0 bases, leaving 10 bases between them. CDR3 length: 14 amino acids. DNA for the CDR3: TGTGCCAGCAGCCCCCCGCGGGACCAAGAGACCCAGTACTTC. Protein sequence: CASSPPRDQETQYF.

V is TRBV9 and J is TRBJ2-2; D ambiguous. V dropped 4 bases and J dropped 4 bases, with 8 bases sitting between them. Germline values: CDR1 SGDLS, CDR2 YYNGEE. The CDR3 has 13 amino acids. The CDR3: CASSSSPTGELFF. The CDR3 region has the DNA TGTGCCAGCAGCTCCTCCCCCACCGGGGAGCTGTTTTTT.

The chain combines TRBV5-1 with TRBJ2-5; 7 bases are shared with TRBD2. The germline V gene has CDR1 SGHRS and CDR2 YFSETQ. The CDR3 spans 15 residues. V shed 4 bases and J 2 bases; nucleotides not matched to a gene: 8. The CDR3 reads CASSPTSTIQETQYF. In DNA, the CDR3 is TGCGCCAGCAGCCCGACTAGCACCATACAAGAGACCCAGTACTTC.

This CDR3 reads CASSSELSGYTF. CDR3 bases: TGTGCCAGCAGTTCCGAGCTGTCTGGCTACACCTTC. This chain connects TRBV28 to TRBJ1-2, with D uncertain. Germline V CDR1 and CDR2: MDHEN, SYDVKM. Trimming stripped 4 bases from V and 7 bases from J, with 10 bases between. The length of the CDR3 is 12 residues.

V and J are TRBV27 and TRBJ2-3, with TRBD1 matching 8 bases. CDR3 length: 17 residues. Germline V CDR1 and CDR2: MNHEY, SMNVEV (reference sequence). Trimming took 7 bases from V and 0 from J; bases not matched to a gene: 12. The CDR3 sequence: CASIPRGRASSTDTQYF. The CDR3 DNA reads TGTGCCAGCATCCCCAGGGGGCGGGCCTCTAGCACAGATACGCAGTATTTT.

V and J are TRBV4-2 and TRBJ1-6, with 8 nucleotides matching TRBD1. The CDR3 covers 15 residues. J lost 8 bases, V lost 2 bases, and 5 bases had no gene match. CDR1 is LGHNA, CDR2 YNFKEQ, per germline. The CDR3, as DNA: TGTGCCAGCAGCCAACCCAGGGGGCTGGATTCACCCCTCCACTTT. Amino acid sequence: CASSQPRGLDSPLHF.

The chain has TRBV5-1 and TRBJ2-7; 8 positions agree with TRBD1. J gave up 2 bases and V 5 bases, and 3 bases lay outside the gene matches. The CDR3 sequence is 13 residues long. CDR1 is SGHRS, CDR2 YFSETQ, per germline. The CDR3 DNA follows: TGCGCCAGCAGGTCGGGACAGGCCTACGAGCAGTACTTC. This gives the protein CASRSGQAYEQYF.

This clone was detected only once. The chain links TRBV20-1 to TRBJ2-5; unclear D gene. Germline CDR1 is DFQATT and CDR2 is SNEGSKA (reference sequence). This CDR3 has 11 amino acids. The V and J ends lost 2 bases and 8 bases respectively, with 9 bases between them. As DNA, the CDR3 is TGCAGTGCTAGAAATTGGGCAACCCAGTACTTC. It encodes CSARNWATQYF.